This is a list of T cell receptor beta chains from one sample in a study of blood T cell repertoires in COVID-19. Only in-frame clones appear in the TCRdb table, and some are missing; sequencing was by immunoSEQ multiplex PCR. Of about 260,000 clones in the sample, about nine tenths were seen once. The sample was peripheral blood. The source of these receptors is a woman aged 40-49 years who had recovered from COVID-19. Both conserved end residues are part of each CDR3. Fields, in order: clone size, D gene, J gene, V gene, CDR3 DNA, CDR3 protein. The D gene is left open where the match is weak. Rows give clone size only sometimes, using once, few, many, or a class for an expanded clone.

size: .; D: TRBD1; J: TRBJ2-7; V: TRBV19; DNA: TGTGCCAGTAGTATCCCGGGACAGGGAGCTTACGAGCAGTACTTC; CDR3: CASSIPGQGAYEQYF
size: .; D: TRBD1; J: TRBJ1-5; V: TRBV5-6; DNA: TGTGCCAGCAGCTTGGAGGGGGCCCATCAGCCCCAGCATTTT; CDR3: CASSLEGAHQPQHF
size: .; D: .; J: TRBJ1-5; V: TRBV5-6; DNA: TGTGCCAGCAGCTTGGCAGGGCGCAATCAGCCCCAGCATTTT; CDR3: CASSLAGRNQPQHF
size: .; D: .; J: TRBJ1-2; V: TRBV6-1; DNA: TGTGCCAGCAGTGAATGGGGGGGGACGACTCCTAACTATGGCTACACCTTC; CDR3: CASSEWGGTTPNYGYTF
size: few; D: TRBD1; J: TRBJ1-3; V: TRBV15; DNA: TGTGCCACCAGCAGATCCCCGGACAGGGGAGGCACCATATATTTT; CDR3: CATSRSPDRGGTIYF
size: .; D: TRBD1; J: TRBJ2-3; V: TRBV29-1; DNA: TGCAGCGTACGACAGGGCGGCTCAGATACGCAGTATTTT; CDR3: CSVRQGGSDTQYF
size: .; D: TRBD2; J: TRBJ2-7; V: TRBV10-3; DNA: TGTGCCATCAGTGGGTTGGGGACTAGCGGGGGCGACGAGCAGTACTTC; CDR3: CAISGLGTSGGDEQYF
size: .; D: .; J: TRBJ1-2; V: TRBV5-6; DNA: TGTGCCAGCAGCTTGGGAGACCGGGGCTATGGCTACACCTTC; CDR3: CASSLGDRGYGYTF
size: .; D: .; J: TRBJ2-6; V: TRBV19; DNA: TGTGCCGCACAGGGGGGGGCTGGGGCCAACGTCCTGACTTTC; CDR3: CAAQGGAGANVLTF
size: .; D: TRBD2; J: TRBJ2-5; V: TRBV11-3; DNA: TGTGCCAGCAGCTTGCGTGTCGGGGGGGAAGAGACCCAGTACTTC; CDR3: CASSLRVGGEETQYF
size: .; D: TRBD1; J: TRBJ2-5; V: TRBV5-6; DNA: TGTGCCAGCAGCTTGAAGGACAGGGAAGAGACCCAGTACTTC; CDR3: CASSLKDREETQYF
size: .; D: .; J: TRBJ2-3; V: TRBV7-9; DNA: TGTGCCAGCAGCGCACTAGGGGGAGATACGCAGTATTTT; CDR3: CASSALGGDTQYF
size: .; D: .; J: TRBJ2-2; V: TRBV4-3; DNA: TGCGCCAGCAGCCAAGGGCAGTGGGGCGAAGGAACCGGGGAGCTGTTTTTT; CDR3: CASSQGQWGEGTGELFF
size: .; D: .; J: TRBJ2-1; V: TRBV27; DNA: TGTGCCAGCAGTTTACGGCCTAACGGGGTCTACAATGAGCAGTTCTTC; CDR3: CASSLRPNGVYNEQFF
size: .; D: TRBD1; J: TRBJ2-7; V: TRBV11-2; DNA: TGTGCCAGCAGTCCGGGACAGGGGTACGAGCAGTACTTC; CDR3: CASSPGQGYEQYF
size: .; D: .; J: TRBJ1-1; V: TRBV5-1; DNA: TGCGCCAGCAGCTTCACTTGGGGAGACACTGAAGCTTTCTTT; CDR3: CASSFTWGDTEAFF
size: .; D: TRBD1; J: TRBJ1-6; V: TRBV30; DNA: TGTGCCTGGAGTGTAGGACAGGGATTCGCGCCCCTCCACTTT; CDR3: CAWSVGQGFAPLHF
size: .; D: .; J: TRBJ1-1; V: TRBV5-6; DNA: TGTGCCAGCAGCTTTTTGGACAGAGCCAGCACTGAAGCTTTCTTT; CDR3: CASSFLDRASTEAFF
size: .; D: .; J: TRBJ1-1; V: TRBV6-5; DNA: TGTGCCAGCAGTTACTCCGGGGTAATAGGCGCTTTCTTT; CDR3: CASSYSGVIGAFF
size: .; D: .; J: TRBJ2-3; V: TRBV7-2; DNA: TGTGCCAGCAGCTTGGGGGGGCGTGCAGATACGCAGTATTTT; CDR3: CASSLGGRADTQYF
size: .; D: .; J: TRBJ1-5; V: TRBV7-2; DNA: TGTGCCAGCAGCTTAGTCGTTCTGAATCAGCCCCAGCATTTT; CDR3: CASSLVVLNQPQHF
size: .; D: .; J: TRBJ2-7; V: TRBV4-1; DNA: TGCGCCAGCAGCCAAGAGCGGGGAAGGGACGAGCAGTACTTC; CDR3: CASSQERGRDEQYF
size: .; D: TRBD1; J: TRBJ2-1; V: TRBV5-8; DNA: TGTGCCAGCAGCCCCGGACAGGGCTTTATGAATGAGCAGTTCTTC; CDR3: CASSPGQGFMNEQFF
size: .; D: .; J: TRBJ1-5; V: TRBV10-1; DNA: TGCGCCAGCAGCGGAGGGTCTAGGGATCAGCCCCAGCATTTT; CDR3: CASSGGSRDQPQHF
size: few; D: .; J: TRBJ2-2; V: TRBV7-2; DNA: TGTGCCAGCAGCTTAAAATGGGCAGGCGGGCCCGGGGAGCTGTTTTTT; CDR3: CASSLKWAGGPGELFF
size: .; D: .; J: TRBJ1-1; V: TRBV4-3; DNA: TGCGCCAGCAGCCAAGAGTTGGCGAACACTGAAGCTTTCTTT; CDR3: CASSQELANTEAFF
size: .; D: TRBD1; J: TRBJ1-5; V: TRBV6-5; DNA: TGTGCCAGCAGGGGACAGGGAGGATATCAGCCCCAGCATTTT; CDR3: CASRGQGGYQPQHF
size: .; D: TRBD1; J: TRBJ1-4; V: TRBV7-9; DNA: TGTGCCAGCAGCACTACTCCGGGACAGGGGGCGCGGAGTGAAAAACTGTTTTTT; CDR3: CASSTTPGQGARSEKLFF
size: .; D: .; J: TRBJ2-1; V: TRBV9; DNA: TGTGCCAGCAGCGTAAGCTACGCTGGGAGTAGCTCCTACAATGAGCAGTTCTTC; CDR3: CASSVSYAGSSSYNEQFF
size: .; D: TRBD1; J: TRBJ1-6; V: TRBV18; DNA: TGTGCCAGCTCACCTATCGGACAGGGGGCAGGTAATTCACCCCTCCACTTT; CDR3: CASSPIGQGAGNSPLHF
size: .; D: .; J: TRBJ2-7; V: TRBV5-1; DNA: TGCGCCAGCAGCTTGTCGACTACCAGGAACTACGAGCAGTACTTC; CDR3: CASSLSTTRNYEQYF
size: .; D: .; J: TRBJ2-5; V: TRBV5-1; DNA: TGCGCCAGCAGCCGGGGAGGCGACCAAGAGACCCAGTACTTC; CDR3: CASSRGGDQETQYF
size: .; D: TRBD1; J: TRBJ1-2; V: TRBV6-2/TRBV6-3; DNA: TGTGCCAGCAGTTACTCCGGGACAGGGCCCTCTAACTATGGCTACACCTTC; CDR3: CASSYSGTGPSNYGYTF
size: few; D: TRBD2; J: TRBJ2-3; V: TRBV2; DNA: TGTGCCAGCAGCCCTCTAGCGGGGAGCCGAGCAGATACGCAGTATTTT; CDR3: CASSPLAGSRADTQYF
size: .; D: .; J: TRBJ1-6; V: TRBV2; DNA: TGTGCCAGCAGTCCCCTCTATAATTCACCCCTCCACTTT; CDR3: CASSPLYNSPLHF
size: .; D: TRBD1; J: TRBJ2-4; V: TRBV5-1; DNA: TGCGCCAGCAGCGCGAGCCCGCCGGGACAGGGTATGGTAAACATTCAGTACTTC; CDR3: CASSASPPGQGMVNIQYF
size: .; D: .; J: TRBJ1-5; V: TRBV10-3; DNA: TGTGCCATCAGTGCAGGGTCAGGCCAGCCCCAGCATTTT; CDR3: CAISAGSGQPQHF
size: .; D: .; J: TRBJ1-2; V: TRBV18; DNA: TGTGCCAGCTCACCCCGGGGGACCGTAGATGGCTACACCTTC; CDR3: CASSPRGTVDGYTF
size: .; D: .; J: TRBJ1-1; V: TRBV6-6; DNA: TGTGCCAGCAGTTACAACCCCGGGGGAAACACTGAAGCTTTCTTT; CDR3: CASSYNPGGNTEAFF
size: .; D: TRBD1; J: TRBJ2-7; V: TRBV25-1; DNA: TGTGCCAGCAGTGTACGGGACAGGGCCTGGGAGCAGTACTTC; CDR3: CASSVRDRAWEQYF
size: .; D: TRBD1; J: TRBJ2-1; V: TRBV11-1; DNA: TGTGCCAGCAGCCGCCCGACAGGGTACAATGAGCAGTTCTTC; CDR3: CASSRPTGYNEQFF
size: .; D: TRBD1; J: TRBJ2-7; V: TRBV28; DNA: TGTGCCAGCAGTTCCGGGTCGGGACAGGGATCCGAGCAGTACTTC; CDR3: CASSSGSGQGSEQYF
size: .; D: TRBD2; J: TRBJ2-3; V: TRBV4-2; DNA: TGTGCCAGCAGCCAAGCTCTAGCGGGGAAAGATACGCAGTATTTT; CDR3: CASSQALAGKDTQYF
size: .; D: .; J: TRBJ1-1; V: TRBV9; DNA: TGTGCCAGCAGCGTTGGCCCAAATCCTCTAGCTAGCACTGAAGCTTTCTTT; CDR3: CASSVGPNPLASTEAFF